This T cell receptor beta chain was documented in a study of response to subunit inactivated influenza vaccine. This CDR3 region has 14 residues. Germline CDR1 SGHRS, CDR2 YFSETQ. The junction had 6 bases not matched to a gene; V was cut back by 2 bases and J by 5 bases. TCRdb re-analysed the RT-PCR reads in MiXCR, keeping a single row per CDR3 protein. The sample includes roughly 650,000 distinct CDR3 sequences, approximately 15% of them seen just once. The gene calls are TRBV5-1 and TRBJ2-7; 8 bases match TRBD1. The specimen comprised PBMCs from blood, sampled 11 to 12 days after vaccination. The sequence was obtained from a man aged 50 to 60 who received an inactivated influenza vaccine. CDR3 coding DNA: TGCGCCAGCAGCTTCGGGACAGGCAAGGACGAGCAGTACTTC. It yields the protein CASSFGTGKDEQYF.